The entry below describes one T cell receptor (beta chain). Which antigen it targets is not known. The record has no base qualities; no much larger clone is one base away. V loses 5 bases, J loses 8 bases, and the germline ends lie 15 bases apart. The CDR3 covers 14 residues, taking in both the cysteine and the phenylalanine. Just the 42-base CDR3 DNA is kept, in frame starting at base 1. This record belongs to a study of CD8 T cells in Susac syndrome (dated by TCRdb to about 2019). Regarding the complete study: Repertoire sequencing was used to test whether CD8+ T cell activation and differentiation in Susac syndrome was antigen driven.

Peripheral blood CD8+ and CD4+ T cells from healthy donors, Susac syndrome patients and multiple sclerosis patients were profiled by high-throughput TCR beta sequencing. The multiple sclerosis controls were treatment-naive patients whose relapsing-remitting disease, either stable or active, fulfilled the revised McDonald criteria. Bulk CD8+ and CD4+ T cells were purified by magnetic negative isolation, while CD8+ TEMRA cells were enriched using FACS. Blood was drawn into EDTA tubes, processed within 24 hours, and PBMCs were isolated by density gradient centrifugation. PBMCs intended for TCR sequencing were cryopreserved in liquid nitrogen and were subsequently thawed in a 37 degrees C water bath. A purity of at least 90% was achieved for sorted or isolated CD4+, CD8+ and CD8+ TEMRA cells. RNA was extracted using the RNeasy kit, and about 0.5 to 1 microgram was reverse transcribed with random hexamers. TCR beta CDR3 regions were amplified with the immunoSEQ multiplex PCR assay covering 54 Vbeta and 13 Jbeta segments. PCR amplification bias was corrected by using a synthetic template baseline for primer optimization and computational correction. The original pipeline was this. Reads were annotated to V, D and J genes per IMGT and analyzed with immunoSEQ Analyzer, keeping only productive sequences. Clonality was calculated as one minus the Shannon entropy normalized by log2 of the number of productive unique sequences. For each patient and control, public and private clones were evaluated among the 100 most prevalent clones. Susac-specific clones were defined as absent from healthy and MS cohorts, approximately 1,000 published viral clones and other ImmuneACCESS disease sequences. Using fastp at Q25 and MiXCR, TCRdb reprocessed the public reads and kept productive beta chains. Merged by CDR3 protein, the rows form single entries marked with the most common genes and DNA. Here the V and J calls rest on TCRdb's processing, not on the authors' analysis. In all, the sample holds about 300,000 distinct CDR3 sequences, and around 90% of those were seen once. Of the sample, about 0.07% falls within the top ten clones.

The research as a whole found: The TCR sequencing and HLA analysis was acknowledged to have included a relatively small number of individuals.

The sequence was collected from a human donor with multiple sclerosis. Recombination connected TRBV12-3 or TRBV12-4 to TRBJ1-4; TRBD1 is a possible D gene, resting on 5 matching bases. Sequencing was performed on CD4+ T cells from PBMCs. The CDR3 in this case is CASSTAVGGEKLFF. The nucleotides are TGTGCCAGCAGTACAGCCGTGGGGGGAGAAAAACTGTTTTTT.